This T cell receptor (beta chain) is drawn from a study of blood T cell repertoires in COVID-19. Germline values: CDR1 LNHNV, CDR2 YYDKDF (reference sequence). The ends were cut back, 4 bases at V and 4 bases at J, with 14 bases in the middle. CDR3 length: 15 residues. Either two negative PCRs, clearance, or symptom resolution qualified Cohort 3 donors as recovered. As processed by the authors: The assay estimated nucleated cells by amplifying reference gene primers. Assay: immunoSEQ multiplex PCR; the TCRdb copy retains only in-frame clones and omits some. V, J and clone size are those of that table, while D and trimming were read from the DNA. The table includes some 420,000 clones, around 91% detected once.

This chain uses TRBV15 with TRBJ1-5; D remains ambiguous. Sequenced: PBMCs or T cells enriched from blood (not recorded which). This clonotype was sampled from a man younger than 45 who had recovered from COVID-19. Here the CDR3 reads CATSTGLMQNQPQHF. The CDR3 coding sequence is TGTGCCACCAGCACCGGACTCATGCAGAATCAGCCCCAGCATTTT.